The clone carrying this T cell receptor beta chain was seen repeatedly, ten times or more. Antigen unknown. This CDR3 has 14 residues. Germline loops: CDR1 LNHDA, CDR2 SQIVND (reference sequence). V lost 3 bases and J lost 0, with 8 bases in between. Methods described previously were used for bulk TCR libraries, and listed TCR primers were applied. One entry per CDR3 protein results from TCRdb running MiXCR on the PCR reads. The sample has under 650,000 distinct CDR3 sequences, about 20% seen once. Naive CD8 T cells underwent sorting with the CD8+CD4-CCR7+CD45RA+ definition. This specimen belongs to a study of molecular identifiers for immune sequencing clone quantification. Turning to the study itself: RNA from approximately 20,000 or 98,000 naive CD8 cells was split five ways in replicates, with four sequenced. General study points: Detectable among around 1 million naive cells, according to reports, was Jurkat TCR RNA spiked in from one cell.

The chain couples TRBV19 to TRBJ1-1; D is ambiguous. Sequencing was carried out using naive CD8+ T cells from blood, with Jurkat cell RNA spiked in. As to subset: FACS-sorted CD8+CD4-CCR7+CD45RA+ naive T cells. The clonotype comes from a human donor in good health. Some libraries in this study had Jurkat cell RNA spiked in. The CDR3 region has the DNA TGTGCCAGTAGTATCGTGGGGATGAACACTGAAGCTTTCTTT. It is translated as CASSIVGMNTEAFF. The entire variable domain, with the rest obtained from reference TRBV19 and TRBJ1-1, is as follows: DGGITQSPKYLFRKEGQNVTLSCEQNLNHDAMYWYRQDPGQGLRLIYYSQIVNDFQKGDIAEGYSVSREKKESFPLTVTSAQKNPTAFYLCASSIVGMNTEAFFGQGTRLTVV.